Presented here are 28 T cell receptor beta chains from one specimen sequenced in a study of response to subunit inactivated influenza vaccine. TCRdb redid the calling of the RT-PCR reads with MiXCR, one entry per CDR3 protein. The table lists some 300,000 distinct CDR3 sequences, about 20% of them singletons. Material: PBMCs from blood, obtained 21 months after vaccination. The receptors here all came from a man aged 45-69 years who received an inactivated influenza vaccine.

The gene calls are TRBV20-1 and TRBJ2-5, with 7 bases that match TRBD2. J lost 5 bases, V lost 1 base, and 13 bases had no gene match. This CDR3 spans 16 amino acids. Germline V gene data show CDR1 as DFQATT and CDR2 as SNEGSKA (reference sequence). CDR3 residues: CSARGGSGYMLETQYF. Written as DNA, the CDR3 is TGCAGTGCTAGAGGGGGTAGCGGGTACATGTTGGAGACCCAGTACTTC.

Only a few counts were recorded for this clonotype. The chain recombines TRBV29-1 with TRBJ1-5, with 7 bases fitting TRBD1. J was trimmed by 6 bases and V by 8 bases; bases with no gene match: 13. From germline, CDR1 is SQVTM and CDR2 ANQGSEA. CDR3 length equals 14 residues. The CDR3 sequence is CSFITGADGQPQHF. CDR3 DNA sequence: TGCAGCTTTATAACAGGGGCCGACGGTCAGCCCCAGCATTTT. The variable domain in full, with the rest retrieved from reference TRBV29-1 and TRBJ1-5, is SAVISQKPSRDICQRGTSLTIQCQVDSQVTMMFWYRQQPGQSLTLIATANQGSEATYESGFVIDKFPISRPNLTFSTLTVSNMSPEDSSIYLCSFITGADGQPQHFGDGTRLSIL.

This clonotype was seen more than once but under ten times. This chain connects TRBV4-1 to TRBJ2-1, with unresolved D. V was clipped by 0 bases and J by 5 bases, with 8 bases between them. The CDR3 spans 14 residues. Germline V gene sequence: CDR1 MGHRA, CDR2 YSYEKL. Here the CDR3 DNA reads TGCGCCAGCAGCCAAGATCCTACCAACAATGAGCAGTTCTTC. Amino acids: CASSQDPTNNEQFF.

This clonotype was seen repeatedly, ten times or more. This chain links TRBV7-6 with TRBJ1-4; D uncertain. The V gene lost 1 base and the J gene lost 7 bases, with 13 bases spanning the gap. The CDR3 extends over 15 amino acids. Germline-derived CDR1 and CDR2 are SGHVS and FNYEAQ. Here the CDR3 reads CASSLDNSLVEKLFF. The CDR3 DNA is TGTGCCAGCAGCTTAGATAACAGCTTGGTTGAAAAACTGTTTTTT.

The chain combines TRBV4-2 with TRBJ2-1, with D unresolved. Germline V gene sequence: CDR1 LGHNA, CDR2 YNFKEQ. Trimming left V 3 bases short and J 0 bases short, with 18 bases between. CDR3 length: 18 amino acids. The CDR3 sequence: CASSHRSVGSSSYNEQFF. The DNA of the CDR3 is TGTGCCAGCAGCCACCGTTCTGTAGGGTCCAGCTCCTACAATGAGCAGTTCTTC.

V is TRBV5-4 and J is TRBJ2-2; 9 bases are shared with TRBD1. J was trimmed by 6 bases and V by 0 bases; bases with no gene match: 3. The CDR3 contains 15 residues. In germline, CDR1 is SGHNT, CDR2 YYREEE (reference sequence). CDR3 amino acids: CASSLVTGGSGELFF. Written as DNA, the CDR3 is TGTGCCAGCAGCTTGGTGACAGGGGGATCCGGGGAGCTGTTTTTT.

This chain connects TRBV3-1 to TRBJ2-5; maybe TRBD1 (5 bases). Deletions cut 0 bases from V and 9 bases from J, with 17 bases between. Looked up from germline, CDR1 is LGHDT and CDR2 is YNNKEL (reference sequence). The CDR3 covers 15 residues. The DNA of the CDR3 is TGTGCCAGCAGCCAAGATCGACAGCCCGGAATTGCCCAGTACTTC. Encoded protein: CASSQDRQPGIAQYF.

This clonotype was counted between two and nine times. The chain has TRBV6-1 and TRBJ1-1; D not certain. V was shortened by 5 bases and J by 3 bases, with 7 bases between the two germline ends. This CDR3 has 12 residues. Germline CDR1 is MNHNS and CDR2 is SASEGT. The DNA for the CDR3 is TGTGCCAGCAGTTGGGGTGACACTGAAGCTTTCTTT. It yields the protein CASSWGDTEAFF.

J is TRBJ1-4 and V is TRBV4-1; D uncertain. The CDR3 totals 15 residues. Germline CDR1 and CDR2: MGHRA and YSYEKL. V was clipped by 4 bases and J by 10 bases, with 19 bases between them. The CDR3 bases are TGCGCCAGCAGCCTAGACGGTGGAGGAGAAGGAAAACTGTTTTTT. The encoded protein is CASSLDGGGEGKLFF.

The chain joins TRBV7-9 to TRBJ1-3, with 7 bases lining up with TRBD1. CDR1 is SEHNR, CDR2 FQNEAQ, per germline (reference sequence). V was pared by 8 bases and J by 4 bases, with 11 bases of the junction left unmatched. The CDR3 is 15 residues long. The CDR3 nucleotides read TGTGCCAGCGCGCCCAGGGGGGGTAACGGAAACACCATATATTTT. Protein product: CASAPRGGNGNTIYF.

The chain is built from TRBV11-3 and TRBJ2-3; no reliable D call. The germline CDR1 and CDR2 sequences are SGHNT and YENEEA. The CDR3 loop spans 13 amino acids. Between the trimmed V and J ends, which lost 3 bases and 2 bases, there was a span of 6 bases. CDR3 in amino acids: CASSFYHTDTQYF. In DNA, the CDR3 is TGTGCCAGCAGCTTCTACCACACAGATACGCAGTATTTT.

The V gene is TRBV7-9, the J gene TRBJ2-1; D is ambiguous. Per the germline V gene, CDR1 is SEHNR and CDR2 is FQNEAQ (reference sequence). The CDR3 is made up of 8 amino acids. With 6 bases removed from V and 15 bases from J, the gap between germline ends came to 6 bases. The CDR3 DNA sequence: TGTGCCAGCAGGTTGGGGTTCTTC. Its protein product is CASRLGFF.

V and J are TRBV9 and TRBJ1-5, with D possibly being TRBD1 (5 bases). V shed 0 bases and J shed 7 bases, with 11 bases lying between them. Germline V gene data show CDR1 as SGDLS and CDR2 as YYNGEE. This CDR3 spans 14 amino acids. Written as DNA, the CDR3 is TGTGCCAGCAGCGTAGCGGCTAAGGGGCAGCCCCAGCATTTT. This gives the protein CASSVAAKGQPQHF. Together with reference TRBV9 and TRBJ1-5, the CDR3 gives the full variable domain: DSGVTQTPKHLITATGQRVTLRCSPRSGDLSVYWYQQSLDQGLQFLIQYYNGEERAKGNILERFSAQQFPDLHSELNLSSLELGDSALYFCASSVAAKGQPQHFGDGTRLSIL.

J is TRBJ1-1 and V is TRBV6-1; tentatively, D is TRBD1 (5 bases). Germline V CDR1 and CDR2: MNHNS, SASEGT. V shed 5 bases and J shed 0 bases, with 7 bases lying between them. The CDR3 is 13 amino acids. CDR3 DNA sequence: TGTGCCAGCAGTAAGGGGTTGAACACTGAAGCTTTCTTT. Translation: CASSKGLNTEAFF.

This clonotype was seen more than once but under ten times. The rearrangement links TRBV20-1 to TRBJ2-3; D possibly corresponds to TRBD2 (6 bases). The V and J ends lost 6 bases and 3 bases respectively, with 16 bases between them. The germline CDR1 and CDR2 sequences are DFQATT and SNEGSKA (reference sequence). This CDR3 is built from 14 residues. The CDR3 nucleotides are TGCAGTGCCCCCGTTCGCGGGAATACAGATACGCAGTATTTT. Translated, it gives CSAPVRGNTDTQYF.

The genes are TRBV29-1 and TRBJ2-5, with 10 nucleotides matching TRBD1. Looked up from germline, CDR1 is SQVTM and CDR2 is ANQGSEA. J gave up 6 bases and V 6 bases, and 7 bases lay outside the gene matches. This CDR3 region has 13 residues. The CDR3 region is CSVVRDRGQTQYF. CDR3 nucleotide sequence: TGCAGCGTAGTCCGGGACAGGGGCCAGACCCAGTACTTC.

The chain recombines TRBV6-1 with TRBJ1-2, with D unresolved. The CDR3 is 15 amino acids. The germline V and J ends were trimmed by 5 bases and 2 bases, with 15 bases remaining between them. Germline lookup yields CDR1 MNHNS and CDR2 SASEGT. The DNA for the CDR3 is TGTGCCAGCAGTCCCCTTTGGCAGTTGAACTATGGCTACACCTTC. Translation gives CASSPLWQLNYGYTF.

This clonotype was observed a handful of times. This chain uses TRBV20-1 with TRBJ1-4; D gene unclear. Germline V gene sequence: CDR1 DFQATT, CDR2 SNEGSKA (reference sequence). V lost 1 base and J 3 bases, leaving 15 bases between the germline ends. The CDR3 length is 16 residues. The CDR3 sequence: CSARATLATANEKLFF. The CDR3 region has the DNA TGCAGTGCTAGAGCAACCCTGGCAACTGCTAATGAAAAACTGTTTTTT.

The chain uses TRBV12-3 or TRBV12-4 and TRBJ2-7; D gene uncertain. V shed 2 bases and J shed 6 bases, with 8 bases lying between them. This CDR3 spans 12 amino acids. The CDR3 reads CASSLNLFEQYF. CDR3 in DNA: TGTGCCAGCAGTTTAAATCTCTTCGAGCAGTACTTC.

In this sample, this clonotype turned up a few times. The chain carries TRBV20-1 and TRBJ1-6, with D uncertain. Trimming took 4 bases from V and 13 from J, leaving 14 bases between them. The germline gives CDR1 DFQATT, CDR2 SNEGSKA (reference sequence). CDR3 size: 12 residues. CDR3 nucleotide sequence: TGCAGTGCTACAAGGATCAGATACCCCCTCCACTTT. Encoded protein: CSATRIRYPLHF.

CDR3 protein: CASSQDRAASNYGYTF. DNA of the CDR3: TGCGCCAGCAGCCAAGATAGGGCAGCTTCTAACTATGGCTACACCTTC. This rearrangement joins TRBV4-3 to TRBJ1-2; D not certain. The V end lost 0 bases, the J end lost 0 bases, and 11 bases lay between the germline ends. This CDR3 has 16 residues. Per germline, CDR1 LGHNA and CDR2 YSLEER.

This clonotype appeared a few times. This rearrangement joins TRBV20-1 to TRBJ1-6, with D uncertain. The CDR3 length is 16 residues. Germline values: CDR1 DFQATT, CDR2 SNEGSKA (reference sequence). Trimming took 3 bases from V and 2 from J, leaving 14 bases between them. The CDR3 bases are TGCAGTGCTAGCATGGGCCCGGGCCCCTATAATTCACCCCTCCACTTT. This sequence encodes CSASMGPGPYNSPLHF.

This rearrangement joins TRBV7-9 to TRBJ1-1, with D uncertain. The ends were cut back, 4 bases at V and 3 bases at J, with 6 bases in the middle. The V gene's germline CDR1 is SEHNR and CDR2 FQNEAQ (reference sequence). This CDR3 contains 12 residues. Written as DNA, the CDR3 is TGTGCCAGCAGCTCCTGGGACACTGAAGCTTTCTTT. It specifies CASSSWDTEAFF.

This clonotype was observed a few times. The chain employs TRBV11-3 and TRBJ2-1; either TRBD1 or TRBD2 may fit D (7 bases each). V was cut by 5 bases and J by 7 bases, with 21 bases left in between. Germline loops: CDR1 SGHNT, CDR2 YENEEA. This CDR3 has 16 residues. This CDR3 is CASSPGGQFPSNEQFF. The CDR3 nucleotides are TGTGCCAGCAGCCCGGGGGGACAGTTTCCGTCAAATGAGCAGTTCTTC.

The rearrangement uses TRBV29-1 and TRBJ2-1; D possibly matches TRBD1 or TRBD2 (6 bases each). Germline CDR1 SQVTM, CDR2 ANQGSEA. There are 15 residues in the CDR3. The V end was cut by 7 bases, the J end by 8 bases, with 24 bases between. The CDR3 spells CSAGRGVSFVDEQFF. The CDR3 DNA reads as TGCAGCGCCGGAAGGGGGGTTTCGTTCGTGGATGAGCAGTTCTTC.

There are many counts of this clonotype. The V and J genes are TRBV28 and TRBJ1-5; D is unclear. V was trimmed by 5 bases and J by 0 bases, leaving 8 bases between them. The CDR3 runs to 14 residues. Germline CDR1 reads MDHEN; CDR2 reads SYDVKM. CDR3 protein: CASSRRASNQPQHF. As DNA, the CDR3 is TGTGCCAGCAGTCGACGGGCTAGCAATCAGCCCCAGCATTTT.

This clonotype was picked up a small number of times. The chain links TRBV7-9 to TRBJ2-1; a possible D gene is TRBD1 (5 bases). The CDR3 sequence is 13 residues long. Germline lookup yields CDR1 SEHNR and CDR2 FQNEAQ (reference sequence). Trimming pared 4 bases from V and 7 bases from J, leaving 11 bases between. CDR3 DNA: TGTGCCAGCAGCTCCGCAGGGTCGAATGAGCAGTTCTTC. Translating it yields CASSSAGSNEQFF. The whole variable domain, filled in from reference TRBV7-9 and TRBJ2-1, reads DTGVSQNPRHKITKRGQNVTFRCDPISEHNRLYWYRQTLGQGPEFLTYFQNEAQLEKSRLLSDRFSAERPKGSFSTLEIQRTEQGDSAMYLCASSSAGSNEQFFGPGTRLTVL.

This clonotype was counted ten times or more. The chain couples TRBV6-2 or TRBV6-3 to TRBJ2-7; 11 bases are shared with TRBD2. Germline assignment: CDR1 MNHEY and CDR2 SVGEGT. The CDR3 consists of 17 residues. With 6 bases clipped from V and 2 bases from J, the junction kept 12 bases outside the gene matches. This CDR3 is CASSRATSGIVTYEQYF. The CDR3, as DNA: TGTGCCAGCAGCAGGGCGACTAGCGGGATTGTCACCTACGAGCAGTACTTC.